This T cell receptor beta chain was observed in a study of T cell repertoires in cytomegalovirus infection. Across the study: Both CMV infection and a matching HLA type were indicated by public TCR beta signatures. Findings of the study overall: CMV carriers with the relevant HLA were identified by cumulative public TCR beta family frequency. HLA-C-restricted CMV-specific TCR beta clonotypes were dominant in the ex vivo response.

This clonotype was picked up many times. Its target is not known. TCRdb itself ran the reads through MiXCR, one entry per CDR3 protein. The data show some 150,000 distinct CDR3 sequences, about 6% seen once. This receptor was identified in a human donor in good health (CMV status not recorded). Some clones in this sample may be carry-over from other donors' samples. Sequences were obtained from PBMCs.

CDR3 region: CASSSKRGNVNTQYF. The CDR3 coding sequence is TGTGCCAGCAGCTCAAAGCGGGGGAACGTGAATACGCAGTATTTT. The V gene is TRBV7-2, the J gene TRBJ2-3; 8 bases line up with TRBD2. V dropped 4 bases and J dropped 7; count of bases not matched to a gene: 10. Germline V lookup: CDR1 SGHTA, CDR2 FQGNSA. The CDR3 length is 15 residues.